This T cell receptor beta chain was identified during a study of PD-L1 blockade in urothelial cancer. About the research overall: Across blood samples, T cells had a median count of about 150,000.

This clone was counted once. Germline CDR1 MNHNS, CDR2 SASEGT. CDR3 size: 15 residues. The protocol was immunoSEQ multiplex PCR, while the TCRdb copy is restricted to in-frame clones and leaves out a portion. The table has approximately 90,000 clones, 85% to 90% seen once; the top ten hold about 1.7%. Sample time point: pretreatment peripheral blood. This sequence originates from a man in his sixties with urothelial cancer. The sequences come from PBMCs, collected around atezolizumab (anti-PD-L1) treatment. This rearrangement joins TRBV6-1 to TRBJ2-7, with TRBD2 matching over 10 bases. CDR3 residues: CAILGRLAGGYEQYF. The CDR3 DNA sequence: TGTGCGATCCTTGGACGGTTAGCGGGGGGCTACGAGCAGTACTTC.